This passage covers 14 T cell receptor beta chains from one sample sequenced in a study of human T cells and chemical hapten exposure. TCRdb re-called the RACE reads through MiXCR, storing one row per CDR3 protein. The data contain tens of thousands of distinct CDR3 sequences, approximately 8.8% of them singletons. Time point meaning: pre-sensitization, week 0. Described treatment: therapeutic diphenylcyclopropenone sensitization with weekly scalp DPC. This specimen was whole blood, taken in connection with sensitization to the hapten diphenylcyclopropenone (DPC). All receptors come from a woman aged 40 to 50 with alopecia areata. Some clones in this sample may be carry-over from other donors' samples.

The chain joins TRBV5-1 to TRBJ1-6; D is ambiguous. Trimming cost V 4 bases and J 6 bases, with 14 bases left between them. In germline, CDR1 is SGHRS, CDR2 YFSETQ. The CDR3 sequence is 15 residues long. The chain's CDR3 is CASSRAGVSNSPLHF. CDR3 nucleotides: TGCGCCAGCAGCCGGGCCGGGGTGAGTAATTCACCCCTCCACTTT.

This clonotype was detected only a few times. The chain has TRBV11-2 and TRBJ2-6; no clear D. Germline CDR1 SGHAT, CDR2 FQNNGV. Trimming left V 0 bases short and J 0 bases short, with 6 bases between. The CDR3 covers 16 residues. CDR3 coding DNA: TGTGCCAGCAGCTTAGACGGCTACTCTGGGGCCAACGTCCTGACTTTC. Amino acid sequence: CASSLDGYSGANVLTF.

This clonotype was seen ten or more times. V gene TRBV12-3 or TRBV12-4 combines with J gene TRBJ1-2, with D possibly being TRBD1 (6 bases). With 6 bases removed from V and 4 bases from J, the gap between germline ends came to 15 bases. This CDR3 contains 14 residues. The CDR3 spells CASRLGAGGYGYTF. The DNA of the CDR3 is TGTGCCAGCAGGCTGGGGGCTGGAGGCTATGGCTACACCTTC.

This clonotype has at least ten counts. The chain is built from TRBV7-2 and TRBJ2-7; 8 positions match TRBD2. Germline trimming cut 5 bases from V and 6 bases from J; bases unmatched to any gene: 12. The CDR3 totals 15 residues. The germline V gene encodes CDR1 SGHTA and CDR2 FQGNSA. CDR3 in amino acids: CASSPSRAGVGEQYF. Here the CDR3 DNA reads TGTGCCAGCAGCCCTTCCCGAGCGGGGGTTGGCGAGCAGTACTTC.

CDR3 nucleotide sequence: TGTGCCAGCAGCTTGATGCGGAGCAATCAGCCCCAGCATTTT. This encodes CASSLMRSNQPQHF. The chain carries TRBV5-8 and TRBJ1-5; no reliable D call. The ends were cut back, 1 base at V and 1 base at J, with 6 bases in the middle. The length of the CDR3 is 14 residues. The germline CDR1 and CDR2 sequences are SGHTS and YDEGEE.

This clonotype was recorded at least ten times. The chain combines TRBV20-1 with TRBJ1-5, with D uncertain. Germline V CDR1 and CDR2: DFQATT, SNEGSKA (reference sequence). The V end was cut by 1 base, the J end by 1 base, with 11 bases between. CDR3 size: 15 residues. This CDR3 reads CSARGRVSSNQPQHF. The CDR3 nucleotides are TGCAGTGCTAGAGGGAGGGTCAGCAGCAATCAGCCCCAGCATTTT.

This clonotype was seen ten or more times. The chain has TRBV4-3 and TRBJ2-1, with TRBD2 matching 12 bases. The CDR3 runs to 16 residues. After removal of 4 bases from V and 8 bases from J, the junction contained 9 bases not matched to a gene. Germline V gene sequence: CDR1 LGHNA, CDR2 YSLEER. CDR3 region: CASSPWTSGEGYEQFF. The CDR3 nucleotides are TGCGCCAGCAGCCCGTGGACTAGCGGGGAGGGGTATGAGCAGTTCTTC.

This clonotype has a count of ten or more. The chain is built from TRBV11-2 and TRBJ2-3, with no clear D. From germline, CDR1 is SGHAT and CDR2 FQNNGV. The CDR3 runs 13 residues. Trimming removed 7 bases from V and 4 bases from J, with 12 bases in between. The CDR3 nucleotides are TGTGCCAGCACCATTAATCGAGCAGATACGCAGTATTTT. Protein product: CASTINRADTQYF.

The sample holds many counts of this clonotype. The chain joins TRBV4-1 to TRBJ2-3, with TRBD2 matching over 10 bases. Germline V CDR1 and CDR2: MGHRA, YSYEKL. V lost 5 bases to trimming and J lost 5 bases; unmatched junction nucleotides: 7. This CDR3 contains 15 residues. This CDR3 reads CASSGAGGRGDTQYF. The CDR3 coding sequence is TGCGCCAGCAGCGGAGCGGGGGGGCGGGGAGATACGCAGTATTTT.

This clonotype was seen many times. The chain recombines TRBV19 with TRBJ1-5, with 10 bases identical to TRBD1. Germline CDR1 reads LNHDA; CDR2 reads SQIVND (reference sequence). Germline trimming cut 5 bases from V and 2 bases from J; bases unmatched to any gene: 0. The CDR3 is 14 residues long. CDR3 residues: CASSGTGGNQPQHF. The CDR3 DNA sequence: TGTGCCAGTAGTGGGACAGGGGGCAATCAGCCCCAGCATTTT.

This clonotype was recorded many times. This chain connects TRBV5-1 to TRBJ1-5, with TRBD1 as a possible D gene (6 bases). There are 18 residues in the CDR3. V lost 0 bases to trimming and J lost 0 bases, with 16 bases between them. CDR1 SGHRS and CDR2 YFSETQ come from the germline V gene. The CDR3 here is CASSLEQQGVYSNQPQHF. CDR3 DNA: TGCGCCAGCAGCTTGGAACAACAGGGCGTTTATAGCAATCAGCCCCAGCATTTT.

The chain uses TRBV7-2 and TRBJ2-1; no firm D call. Trimming took 2 bases from V and 0 from J, leaving 11 bases between them. Germline lookup yields CDR1 SGHTA and CDR2 FQGNSA. The CDR3 runs to 16 residues. CDR3 loop: CASSLIRSSSYNEQFF. Written as DNA, the CDR3 is TGTGCCAGCAGCTTAATTCGGAGTAGCTCCTACAATGAGCAGTTCTTC. Full variable domain (remainder filled in from reference TRBV7-2 and TRBJ2-1): GAGVSQSPSNKVTEKGKDVELRCDPISGHTALYWYRQSLGQGLEFLIYFQGNSAPDKSGLPSDRFSAERTGGSVSTLTIQRTQQEDSAVYLCASSLIRSSSYNEQFFGPGTRLTVL.

This clonotype was seen repeatedly, ten times or more. The chain has TRBV29-1 and TRBJ1-1; tentative D call: TRBD1 (5 bases). Germline values: CDR1 SQVTM, CDR2 ANQGSEA. The CDR3 is 14 residues long. Trimming pared 4 bases from V and 5 bases from J, leaving 17 bases between. The CDR3 DNA reads TGCAGCGTTGCTACAGCGAGAAGGGGTACTGAAGCTTTCTTT. Its protein is CSVATARRGTEAFF.

In this sample, this clonotype turned up many times. The CDR3 protein is CASSPRTGGYEQYF. The CDR3 nucleotides read TGCGCCAGCAGCCCTCGGACAGGGGGCTACGAGCAGTACTTC. The chain recombines TRBV4-1 with TRBJ2-7; 10 bases match TRBD1. The CDR3 is 14 residues long. V was pared by 4 bases and J by 3 bases, with 3 bases of the junction left unmatched. Germline V gives CDR1 MGHRA, CDR2 YSYEKL.